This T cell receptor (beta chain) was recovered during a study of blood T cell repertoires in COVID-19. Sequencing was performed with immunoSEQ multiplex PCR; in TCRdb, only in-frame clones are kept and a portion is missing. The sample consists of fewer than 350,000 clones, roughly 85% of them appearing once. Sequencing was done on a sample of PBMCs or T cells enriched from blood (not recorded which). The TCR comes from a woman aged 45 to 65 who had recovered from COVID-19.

CDR3 residues: CASSDAGDSPLHF. The CDR3 DNA is TGCGCCAGCAGTGATGCCGGAGATTCACCCCTCCACTTT. This chain joins TRBV10-1 and TRBJ1-6; D unclear. Germline CDR1 and CDR2: WNHNN and SYGVQD (reference sequence). The CDR3 spans 13 residues. Trimming pared 3 bases from V and 8 bases from J, leaving 8 bases between.